The rows below give T cell receptor beta chains drawn from one sample of a study of T cells in Graves' hyperthyroidism and ophthalmopathy. TCRdb recomputed calls from the multiplex PCR reads with MiXCR, one row per CDR3 protein. The table lists approximately 270,000 distinct CDR3 sequences, 13% to 15% of them singletons. Sequenced input: blood. The receptors were gathered from a woman aged 40 to 50 with Graves' hyperthyroidism that later progressed to Graves' ophthalmopathy. Both conserved end residues are part of each CDR3. The D gene is left open where the match is weak. Expanded clones get a size class; other rows say once, few or many, or leave the size out.

v_call	j_call	d_call	clone_size	cdr3_aa	cdr3_nt
TRBV11-2	TRBJ2-7	TRBD1	-	CASRYQPGQGYYEQYF	TGTGCCAGCAGATACCAACCGGGACAGGGATACTACGAGCAGTACTTC
TRBV6-5	TRBJ2-4	-	many	CASSYGPKNIQYF	TGTGCCAGCAGTTACGGCCCCAAAAACATTCAGTACTTC
TRBV11-2	TRBJ1-1	-	many	CASTLGEANTEAFF	TGTGCCAGCACCCTAGGAGAAGCGAACACTGAAGCTTTCTTT
TRBV6-1	TRBJ2-4	-	many	CASSEGAKNIQYF	TGTGCCAGCAGTGAAGGAGCCAAAAACATTCAGTACTTC
TRBV27	TRBJ2-1	TRBD1	many	CASSLGQGAINEQFF	TGTGCCAGCAGTTTAGGGCAGGGGGCAATCAATGAGCAGTTCTTC
TRBV6-2/TRBV6-3	TRBJ2-5	TRBD2	many	CASSLTSGRILYQETQYF	TGTGCCAGCAGTTTGACTAGCGGGAGGATCCTGTACCAAGAGACCCAGTACTTC
TRBV9	TRBJ2-1	TRBD2	-	CASSGGSGRPSSYNEQFF	TGTGCCAGCAGCGGGGGAAGCGGGAGGCCTTCTTCCTACAATGAGCAGTTCTTC
TRBV6-1	TRBJ1-6	TRBD1	few	CASRPRDRDYNSPLHF	TGTGCCAGCAGGCCGAGGGACAGGGATTATAATTCACCCCTCCACTTT
TRBV5-1	TRBJ2-6	-	few	CASSLQVSSGANVLTF	TGCGCCAGCAGCTTGCAGGTATCCTCTGGGGCCAACGTCCTGACTTTC
TRBV28	TRBJ2-1	TRBD2	-	CASSPGTSGRSVWYEQFF	TGTGCCAGCAGCCCCGGGACTAGCGGGAGATCTGTGTGGTACGAGCAGTTCTTC
TRBV20-1	TRBJ1-5	TRBD1	many	CSALGQGSQPQHF	TGCAGTGCTCTGGGACAGGGAAGTCAGCCCCAGCATTTT
TRBV6-1	TRBJ1-5	-	many	CASEKVLRHLQPQHF	TGTGCCAGCGAAAAGGTATTGAGACACCTTCAGCCCCAGCATTTT
TRBV5-1	TRBJ2-3	TRBD2	many	CASSTGGLTDTQYF	TGCGCCAGCAGTACGGGAGGCCTCACAGATACGCAGTATTTT
TRBV5-8	TRBJ2-3	-	many	CASSLQQLIRHTQYF	TGTGCCAGCAGCTTGCAACAGTTAATACGCCATACGCAGTATTTT
TRBV20-1	TRBJ2-1	-	many	CSARGGSVVAENFYNEQFF	TGCAGTGCTAGAGGCGGCTCGGTGGTCGCGGAAAACTTCTACAATGAGCAGTTCTTC
TRBV29-1	TRBJ2-3	-	many	CSVKGGGTDTQYF	TGCAGCGTCAAGGGAGGCGGCACAGATACGCAGTATTTT
TRBV18	TRBJ2-7	TRBD2	many	CASSQWIGTSGPSYEQYF	TGTGCCAGCTCACAATGGATTGGGACTAGCGGGCCGTCCTACGAGCAGTACTTC
TRBV9	TRBJ2-1	-	-	CASSVGISGYNEQFF	TGTGCCAGCAGCGTAGGTATTAGCGGCTACAATGAGCAGTTCTTC
TRBV30	TRBJ2-5	-	many	CAWSVFYQETQYF	TGTGCCTGGAGTGTATTCTACCAAGAGACCCAGTACTTC
TRBV4-2	TRBJ2-3	TRBD2	many	CASSLTQRGTSGSTQYF	TGTGCCAGCAGCCTAACTCAGAGGGGGACTAGCGGGAGCACGCAGTATTTT
TRBV12-3/TRBV12-4	TRBJ1-5	TRBD1	many	CASTGTGGHQPQHF	TGTGCCAGCACCGGGACAGGGGGCCATCAGCCCCAGCATTTT
TRBV19	TRBJ2-5	-	many	CASSTYLWETQYF	TGTGCCAGTTCGACCTACCTGTGGGAGACCCAGTACTTC
TRBV27	TRBJ2-7	TRBD1	once	CASSFFGTGGLEQYF	TGTGCCAGCAGTTTCTTTGGGACAGGGGGCCTCGAGCAGTACTTC
TRBV7-3	TRBJ2-2	-	few	CASSLGSTGELFF	TGTGCCAGCAGCTTAGGGTCGACCGGGGAGCTGTTTTTT
TRBV6-6	TRBJ1-5	-	many	CASSYSRVQPQHF	TGTGCCAGCAGTTACTCCCGGGTCCAGCCCCAGCATTTT
TRBV11-1	TRBJ2-1	TRBD2	many	CASSHGTSGSGGEQFF	TGTGCCAGCAGCCACGGGACTAGCGGGAGTGGCGGTGAGCAGTTCTTC
TRBV15	TRBJ2-5	TRBD1	many	CATSRDPPGQGTQETQYF	TGTGCCACCAGCAGAGATCCTCCGGGACAGGGGACACAAGAGACCCAGTACTTC
TRBV20-1	TRBJ2-3	TRBD2	-	CSTDLAGGRDTQYF	TGCAGCACGGACCTAGCGGGAGGCCGAGATACGCAGTATTTT